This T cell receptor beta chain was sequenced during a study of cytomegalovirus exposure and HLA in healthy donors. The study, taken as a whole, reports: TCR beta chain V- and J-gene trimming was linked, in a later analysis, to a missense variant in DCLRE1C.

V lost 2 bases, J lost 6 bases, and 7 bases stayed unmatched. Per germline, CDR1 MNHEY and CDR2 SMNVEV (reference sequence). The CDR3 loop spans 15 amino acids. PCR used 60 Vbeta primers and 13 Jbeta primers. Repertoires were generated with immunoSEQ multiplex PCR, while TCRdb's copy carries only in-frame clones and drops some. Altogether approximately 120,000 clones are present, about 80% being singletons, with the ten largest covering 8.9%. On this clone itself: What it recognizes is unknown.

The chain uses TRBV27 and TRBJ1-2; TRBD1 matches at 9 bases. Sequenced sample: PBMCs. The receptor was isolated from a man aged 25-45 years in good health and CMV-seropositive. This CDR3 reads CASSLNRGLGDGYTF. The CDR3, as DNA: TGTGCCAGCAGTTTAAACAGGGGGCTCGGGGATGGCTACACCTTC.